The next 3 T cell receptor beta chains were all read from a single sample in a study of CD8 T cells in Susac syndrome. cDNA came from about 0.51 to 1 ug RNA primed by random hexamers. One entry per CDR3 protein results from TCRdb running MiXCR on the immunoSEQ multiplex PCR reads. The table has fewer than 300,000 distinct CDR3 sequences, roughly 84% seen once. The sample was CD8+ T cells from PBMCs. These receptors all stem from a human donor with multiple sclerosis.

The rearrangement joins TRBV5-4 to TRBJ2-1, with D possibly matching TRBD2 (5 bases). V was shortened by 6 bases and J by 0 bases, with 7 bases between the two germline ends. The CDR3 is 13 residues long. Germline CDR1 is SGHNT and CDR2 is YYREEE (reference sequence). Written as DNA, the CDR3 is TGTGCCAGCACTGAGGGCTCCTACAATGAGCAGTTCTTC. The encoded protein is CASTEGSYNEQFF.

The rearrangement joins TRBV28 to TRBJ2-1; 15 bases line up with TRBD2. The J segment lost 7 bases and the V segment lost 6 bases, leaving 10 bases of the junction unmatched. From germline, CDR1 is MDHEN and CDR2 SYDVKM. The length of the CDR3 is 17 residues. CDR3 sequence: CASRPRRGTSGRNEQFF. CDR3 bases: TGTGCCAGCAGACCTAGACGGGGGACTAGCGGGAGGAATGAGCAGTTCTTC.

V is TRBV12-3 or TRBV12-4 and J is TRBJ1-5; D is ambiguous. This CDR3 region has 13 residues. V was clipped by 5 bases and J by 0 bases, with 5 bases between them. CDR3 loop: CASSGNSNQPQHF. The DNA of the CDR3 is TGTGCCAGCAGTGGCAATAGCAATCAGCCCCAGCATTTT.